The text below deals with one T cell receptor beta chain. Its antigen is unidentified. This specimen comes from a study of shared clonotypes between healthy human individuals. Study information: Samples came from a couple of female and a few male donors aged 18 to 49.

CD45RO-negative, CCR7-selected cells formed the naive CD8 fraction, which excluded terminally differentiated effector memory CD45RA+ cells. There were only Caucasian adults among the donors, and all lived in Nashville, Tennessee. Notes on the study in general: The sole specimen, blood, was sampled, and tissue repertoires likely differ.

V lost 7 bases and J 5 bases, leaving 12 bases between the germline ends. Germline V gene sequence: CDR1 MGHDK, CDR2 SYGVNS. There are 13 residues in the CDR3. Generated by immunoSEQ multiplex PCR, the TCRdb table keeps only in-frame clones and is missing some. This sample has roughly 2,000,000 clones, with just under 95% found just once. This chain uses TRBV25-1 with TRBJ2-4; D not resolved. The receptor's source is a man between 18 and 35 years old in good health. Sequences were obtained from naive CD8+ T cells sorted from blood. The chain's CDR3 is CASIGIVENIQYF. The CDR3, as DNA: TGTGCCAGCATAGGGATCGTAGAAAACATTCAGTACTTC.